The 24 T cell receptor beta chains listed next were all sequenced from one sample in a study of OX40 agonist ivuxolimab in advanced cancers. The repertoire was sequenced with immunoSEQ multiplex PCR; TCRdb's copy has only in-frame clones and lacks some. The table includes approximately 10,000 clones, roughly three fifths detected once. Specimen: CD4+ or CD8+ T cells sorted from blood, collected in a trial of the OX40 agonist ivuxolimab. The receptors derive from an adult with an advanced solid tumor such as melanoma, head and neck, liver or kidney cancer.

This chain connects TRBV28 to TRBJ2-7; D is unclear. V was trimmed by 4 bases and J by 6 bases, leaving 7 bases between them. The CDR3 loop spans 11 amino acids. The V gene's germline CDR1 is MDHEN and CDR2 SYDVKM. The CDR3 spells CASSYSGEQYF. The DNA of the CDR3 is TGTGCCAGCAGTTACTCAGGCGAGCAGTACTTC.

The rearrangement links TRBV19 to TRBJ2-7, with 10 nucleotides matching TRBD2. From germline, CDR1 is LNHDA and CDR2 SQIVND (reference sequence). Germline trimming cut 7 bases from V and 5 bases from J; bases unmatched to any gene: 8. The CDR3 is 14 amino acids. CDR3 in amino acids: CASKPLAGANEQYF. The CDR3 DNA follows: TGTGCCAGTAAACCTCTAGCGGGGGCAAACGAGCAGTACTTC.

This clone is medium-sized (0.01 to 0.1%) by share. The chain carries TRBV5-6 and TRBJ1-2; D gene unclear. V was clipped by 4 bases and J by 6 bases, with 13 bases between them. The V gene's germline CDR1 is SGHDT and CDR2 YYEEEE. This CDR3 is 13 amino acids long. The CDR3 loop is CASSPPSGNGYTF. The CDR3 bases are TGTGCCAGCAGCCCCCCCAGTGGAAATGGCTACACCTTC.

This clone showed up just once. The rearrangement uses TRBV11-3 and TRBJ2-1; no clear D. The V end was cut by 5 bases, the J end by 3 bases, with 5 bases between. CDR1 and CDR2 (germline): SGHNT, YENEEA. The CDR3 is made up of 12 amino acids. This CDR3 is CASSLGYNEQFF. The CDR3 nucleotides are TGTGCCAGCAGCCTGGGCTACAATGAGCAGTTCTTC.

This clone occurred a few times. The V gene is TRBV7-6, the J gene TRBJ2-5, with a possible D match to TRBD1 (6 bases). Per germline, CDR1 SGHVS and CDR2 FNYEAQ. The length of the CDR3 is 13 residues. V was shortened by 3 bases and J by 4 bases, with 9 bases between the two germline ends. CDR3 in DNA: TGTGCCAGCAGCTTGACAGGACTAGAGACCCAGTACTTC. Its translation: CASSLTGLETQYF.

V and J are TRBV7-9 and TRBJ2-2; D perhaps matches TRBD1 (6 bases). Germline assignment: CDR1 SEHNR and CDR2 FQNEAQ (reference sequence). The CDR3 runs 14 residues. The germline V and J ends were trimmed by 5 bases and 5 bases, with 12 bases remaining between them. CDR3 sequence reads: CASSSTGKTGELFF. CDR3 nucleotide sequence: TGTGCCAGCAGCAGTACAGGGAAGACCGGGGAGCTGTTTTTT.

This chain uses TRBV28 with TRBJ1-3, with 12 bases lining up with TRBD1. Germline V gives CDR1 MDHEN, CDR2 SYDVKM. V was clipped by 2 bases and J by 2 bases; unmatched bases: 10. This CDR3 spans 19 amino acids. The CDR3 is CASSLGTGGPLYPGNTIYF. As DNA, the CDR3 is TGTGCCAGCAGTTTAGGGACAGGGGGCCCTCTATACCCTGGAAACACCATATATTTT.

The CDR3 bases are TGTGCCCTCCAGGGGAGTCCGTACAATGAGCAGTTCTTC. This sequence encodes CALQGSPYNEQFF. V usage is TRBV6-6 and J usage is TRBJ2-1; a possible D gene is TRBD1 (6 bases). V lost 11 bases and J 4 bases, leaving 15 bases between the germline ends. CDR1 is MNHNY, CDR2 SVGAGI, per germline (reference sequence). This CDR3 region has 13 residues.

This rearrangement joins TRBV4-1 to TRBJ2-3, with no clear D. The germline V and J ends were trimmed by 1 base and 9 bases, with 17 bases remaining between them. The CDR3 is 15 amino acids. Per germline, CDR1 MGHRA and CDR2 YSYEKL. CDR3 region: CASSQVQAESATQYF. As DNA, the CDR3 is TGCGCCAGCAGCCAAGTTCAGGCCGAATCGGCGACGCAGTATTTT.

This chain connects TRBV6-9 to TRBJ1-1; D gene uncertain. Germline V gene lookup returns CDR1 MNHGY and CDR2 SVAAGI. The CDR3 has 14 amino acids. Trimming left V 6 bases short and J 1 base short, with 12 bases between. The CDR3 sequence: CASSQAGRNTEAFF. The CDR3 DNA sequence: TGTGCCAGCAGCCAGGCGGGGAGGAACACTGAAGCTTTCTTT.

The chain carries TRBV4-1 and TRBJ1-1, with unresolved D. The CDR3 is 15 amino acids. Germline V gene sequence: CDR1 MGHRA, CDR2 YSYEKL. The V end was cut by 0 bases, the J end by 0 bases, with 8 bases between. CDR3 sequence reads: CASSQDRVLNTEAFF. CDR3 in DNA: TGCGCCAGCAGCCAAGATCGTGTGTTGAACACTGAAGCTTTCTTT.

The rearrangement joins TRBV9 to TRBJ2-1; TRBD2 is a possible D gene (6 bases). The CDR3 length is 15 residues. The V and J ends lost 6 bases and 0 bases respectively, with 13 bases between them. Per the germline V gene, CDR1 is SGDLS and CDR2 is YYNGEE. For the CDR3, the DNA is TGTGCCAGCACCCGGGACTTCAGCTCCTACAATGAGCAGTTCTTC. Translating gives CASTRDFSSYNEQFF. Full variable domain (rest looked up from reference TRBV9 and TRBJ2-1): DSGVTQTPKHLITATGQRVTLRCSPRSGDLSVYWYQQSLDQGLQFLIQYYNGEERAKGNILERFSAQQFPDLHSELNLSSLELGDSALYFCASTRDFSSYNEQFFGPGTRLTVL.

The rearrangement links TRBV7-2 to TRBJ1-1; D is perhaps TRBD1 (5 bases). This CDR3 spans 15 amino acids. Germline CDR1 reads SGHTA; CDR2 reads FQGNSA. Trimming pared 2 bases from V and 1 base from J, leaving 11 bases between. The chain's CDR3 is CASSLLRGGNTEAFF. The CDR3 DNA reads as TGTGCCAGCAGCTTACTTCGGGGCGGGAACACTGAAGCTTTCTTT.

The chain carries TRBV5-1 and TRBJ2-2; 7 bases map to TRBD2. The CDR3 sequence is 17 residues long. Trimming cost V 1 base and J 0 bases; bases outside gene matches: 6. CDR1 is SGHRS, CDR2 YFSETQ, per germline. The CDR3 is CASSLYPSGTNTGELFF. Written as DNA, the CDR3 is TGCGCCAGCAGCTTGTATCCCAGCGGGACGAACACCGGGGAGCTGTTTTTT.

The rearrangement joins TRBV9 to TRBJ2-1; a possible D gene is TRBD2 (6 bases). Germline CDR1 SGDLS, CDR2 YYNGEE. The V and J ends lost 0 bases and 7 bases respectively, with 17 bases between them. CDR3 size: 16 residues. The CDR3 DNA follows: TGTGCCAGCAGCGTAGGGGGAGGAACCCACTGGAATGAGCAGTTCTTC. This encodes CASSVGGGTHWNEQFF.

The chain links TRBV5-6 to TRBJ2-1, with D unclear. V gave up 4 bases and J gave up 4 bases, with 6 bases separating them. The CDR3 spans 12 residues. The V gene's germline CDR1 is SGHDT and CDR2 YYEEEE. The CDR3 nucleotides read TGTGCCAGCAGCCAAGAGTACAATGAGCAGTTCTTC. It codes for CASSQEYNEQFF.

The V gene is TRBV28, the J gene TRBJ2-7, with D tentatively TRBD1 (7 bases). Trimming cost V 1 base and J 7 bases, with 14 bases left between them. Germline V CDR1 and CDR2: MDHEN, SYDVKM. The CDR3 has 14 residues. CDR3 residues: CASSLSGGTEEQYF. CDR3 in DNA: TGTGCCAGCAGTTTATCAGGGGGGACTGAGGAGCAGTACTTC.

In this sample, this clone turned up once. V gene TRBV28 combines with J gene TRBJ2-7; the match to TRBD2 covers 9 bases. The junction had 4 bases not matched to a gene; V was cut back by 1 base and J by 3 bases. The CDR3 is 15 amino acids. The V gene's germline CDR1 is MDHEN and CDR2 SYDVKM. DNA for the CDR3: TGTGCCAGCAGTTTATTGGTAGCGGGAGACTACGAGCAGTACTTC. Protein sequence: CASSLLVAGDYEQYF.

In regard to this clone: The sample holds other DNA sequences that translate to the same CDR3. The V call is TRBV29-1, the J call TRBJ2-2; TRBD2 aligns across 8 bases. This CDR3 spans 12 amino acids. CDR1 is SQVTM, CDR2 ANQGSEA, per germline. The CDR3 loop reads CTGRGGTGELFF. The CDR3 DNA is TGCACCGGGAGGGGTGGGACCGGGGAGCTGTTTTTT.

This clone was detected only a few times. J is TRBJ2-3 and V is TRBV6-1; D uncertain. The CDR3 consists of 13 residues. V was clipped by 8 bases and J by 2 bases, with 11 bases between them. From germline, CDR1 is MNHNS and CDR2 SASEGT. CDR3 loop: CASSHSFTDTQYF. Written as DNA, the CDR3 is TGTGCCAGCTCACACAGTTTCACAGATACGCAGTATTTT.

This chain links TRBV4-1 with TRBJ1-3; D remains ambiguous. V lost 8 bases, J lost 0 bases, and 8 bases lay in between. From germline, CDR1 is MGHRA and CDR2 YSYEKL. This CDR3 spans 13 amino acids. This chain's CDR3 is CASAVSSGNTIYF. CDR3 sequence (DNA): TGCGCCAGCGCAGTGAGCTCTGGAAACACCATATATTTT.

V and J are TRBV5-8 and TRBJ1-4; D remains ambiguous. Germline loops: CDR1 SGHTS, CDR2 YDEGEE. CDR3 length: 16 residues. The ends were cut back, 0 bases at V and 0 bases at J, with 9 bases in the middle. The CDR3 protein is CASSLETRPTNEKLFF. The CDR3 nucleotides are TGTGCCAGCAGCTTGGAGACTCGTCCAACTAATGAAAAACTGTTTTTT.

The chain combines TRBV5-1 with TRBJ1-1, with D unresolved. This CDR3 is 15 amino acids long. Germline V gene data show CDR1 as SGHRS and CDR2 as YFSETQ. With 1 base removed from V and 3 bases from J, the gap between germline ends came to 13 bases. CDR3 residues: CASSLLFPGDTEAFF. As DNA, the CDR3 is TGCGCCAGCAGCTTGTTATTTCCCGGAGACACTGAAGCTTTCTTT.

The V gene is TRBV19, the J gene TRBJ2-7; possibly TRBD1 for D (5 bases). The CDR3 is 15 amino acids. CDR1 is LNHDA and CDR2 is SQIVND in the germline V gene (reference sequence). Trimming removed 0 bases from V and 2 bases from J, with 11 bases in between. CDR3 region: CASSIDLDRTYEQYF. Written as DNA, the CDR3 is TGTGCCAGTAGTATAGATCTAGACAGAACCTACGAGCAGTACTTC.